This T cell receptor beta chain was identified during a study of regulatory T cells in long-lasting Graves disease. The time point was: persistent/refractory GD, antithyroid drugs over 5 years with positive TRAb. PBMC RNA served as the TCR library source. Germline CDR1 reads MNHNS; CDR2 reads SASEGT. V lost 3 bases, J lost 4 bases, and 12 bases lay in between. CDR3 length: 15 residues. Construction of TCR beta libraries relied on iRepertoire HTBI primers and on Arm-PCR targeting CDR3 regions. One entry per CDR3 protein results from TCRdb running MiXCR on the multiplex PCR reads. The sample yields 650,000 to 700,000 distinct CDR3 sequences, 25% to 35% seen once.

The receptor was isolated from a female donor with Graves disease. Sequencing was performed on peripheral blood mononuclear cells (PBMCs), taken when the disease was refractory, from a patient treated with antithyroid drugs. This chain connects TRBV6-1 to TRBJ2-2, with D possibly matching TRBD2 (6 bases). For the CDR3, the DNA is TGTGCCAGCAGTGAGAAACTAGCAGGCACCGGGGAGCTGTTTTTT. This sequence encodes CASSEKLAGTGELFF.